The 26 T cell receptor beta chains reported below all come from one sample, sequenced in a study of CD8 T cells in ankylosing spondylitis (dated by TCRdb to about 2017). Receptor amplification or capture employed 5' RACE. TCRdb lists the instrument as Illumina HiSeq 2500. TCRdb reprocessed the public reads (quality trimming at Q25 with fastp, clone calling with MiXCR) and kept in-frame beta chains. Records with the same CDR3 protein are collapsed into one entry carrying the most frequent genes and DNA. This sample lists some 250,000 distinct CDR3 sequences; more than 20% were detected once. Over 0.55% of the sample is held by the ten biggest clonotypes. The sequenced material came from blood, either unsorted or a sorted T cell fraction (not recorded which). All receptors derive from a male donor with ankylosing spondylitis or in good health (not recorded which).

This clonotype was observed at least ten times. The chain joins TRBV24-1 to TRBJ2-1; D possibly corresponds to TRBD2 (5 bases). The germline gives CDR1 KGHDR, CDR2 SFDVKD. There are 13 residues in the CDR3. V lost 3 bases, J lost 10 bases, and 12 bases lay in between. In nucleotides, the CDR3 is TGTGCCACCAGTGATCCCAACACGGGGGAGCAGTTCTTC. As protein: CATSDPNTGEQFF.

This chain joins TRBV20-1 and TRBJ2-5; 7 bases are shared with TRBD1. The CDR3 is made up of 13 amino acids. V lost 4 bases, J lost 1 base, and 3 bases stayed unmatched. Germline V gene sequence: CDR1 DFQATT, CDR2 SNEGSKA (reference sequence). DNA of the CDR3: TGCAGTGCTAACCGGGACAGCCAAGAGACCCAGTACTTC. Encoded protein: CSANRDSQETQYF.

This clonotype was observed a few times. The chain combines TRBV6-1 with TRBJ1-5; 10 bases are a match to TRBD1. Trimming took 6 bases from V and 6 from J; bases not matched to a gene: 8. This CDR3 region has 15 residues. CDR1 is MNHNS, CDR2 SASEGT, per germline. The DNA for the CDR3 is TGTGCCAGCAGCAGAGGACAGGGGGTAGGTCAGCCCCAGCATTTT. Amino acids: CASSRGQGVGQPQHF.

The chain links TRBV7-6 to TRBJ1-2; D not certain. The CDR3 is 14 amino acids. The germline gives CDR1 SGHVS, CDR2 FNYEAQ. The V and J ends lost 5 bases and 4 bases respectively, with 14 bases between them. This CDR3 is CASSVTSQSYGYTF. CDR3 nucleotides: TGTGCCAGCAGCGTGACCTCACAGAGCTATGGCTACACCTTC.

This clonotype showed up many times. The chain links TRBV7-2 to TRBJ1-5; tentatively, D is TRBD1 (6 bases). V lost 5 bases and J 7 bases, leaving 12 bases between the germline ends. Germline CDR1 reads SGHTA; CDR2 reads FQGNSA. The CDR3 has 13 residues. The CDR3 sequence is CASSAGARQPQHF. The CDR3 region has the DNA TGTGCCAGCAGCGCAGGGGCCAGGCAGCCCCAGCATTTT.

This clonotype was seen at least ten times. In DNA form, the CDR3 reads TGTGCCAGCAGCTTAGAGAGAGAGACCCAGTACTTC. This sequence encodes CASSLERETQYF. The chain links TRBV7-2 to TRBJ2-5; D ambiguous. Trimming cost V 1 base and J 4 bases, with 4 bases left between them. Germline V gene lookup returns CDR1 SGHTA and CDR2 FQGNSA. The CDR3 consists of 12 residues.

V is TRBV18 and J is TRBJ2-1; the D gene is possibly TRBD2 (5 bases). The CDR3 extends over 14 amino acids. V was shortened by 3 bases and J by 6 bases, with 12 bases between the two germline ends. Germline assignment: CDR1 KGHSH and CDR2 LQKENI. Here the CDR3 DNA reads TGTGCCAGCTCACCCACCATCGCGGGCAATGAGCAGTTCTTC. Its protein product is CASSPTIAGNEQFF.

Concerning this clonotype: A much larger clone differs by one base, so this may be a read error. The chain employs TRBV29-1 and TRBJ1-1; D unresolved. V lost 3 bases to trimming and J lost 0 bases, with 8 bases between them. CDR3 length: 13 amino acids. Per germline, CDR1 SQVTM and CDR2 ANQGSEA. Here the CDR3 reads CSVDVLLNTEAFF. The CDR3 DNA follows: TGCAGCGTTGATGTGCTGTTGAACACTGAAGCTTTCTTT.

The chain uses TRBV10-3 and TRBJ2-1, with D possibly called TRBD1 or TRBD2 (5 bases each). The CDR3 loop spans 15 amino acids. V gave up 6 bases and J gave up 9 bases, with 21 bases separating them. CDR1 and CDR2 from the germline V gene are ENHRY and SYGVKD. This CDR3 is CAIRRERDGSSEQFF. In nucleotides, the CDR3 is TGTGCCATCAGGAGGGAGAGGGACGGATCATCTGAGCAGTTCTTC.

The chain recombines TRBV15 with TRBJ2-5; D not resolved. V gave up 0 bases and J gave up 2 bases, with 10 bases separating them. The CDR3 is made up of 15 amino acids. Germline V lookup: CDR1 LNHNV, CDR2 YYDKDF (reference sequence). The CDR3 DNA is TGTGCCACCAGCAGAGATCTGAGGATACAAGAGACCCAGTACTTC. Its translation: CATSRDLRIQETQYF.

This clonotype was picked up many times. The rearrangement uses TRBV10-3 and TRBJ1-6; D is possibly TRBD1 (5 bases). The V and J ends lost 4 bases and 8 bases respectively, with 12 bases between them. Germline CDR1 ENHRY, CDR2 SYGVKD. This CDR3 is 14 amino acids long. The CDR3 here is CAISVQGPHSPLHF. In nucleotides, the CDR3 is TGTGCCATCAGTGTGCAGGGACCTCATTCACCCCTCCACTTT.

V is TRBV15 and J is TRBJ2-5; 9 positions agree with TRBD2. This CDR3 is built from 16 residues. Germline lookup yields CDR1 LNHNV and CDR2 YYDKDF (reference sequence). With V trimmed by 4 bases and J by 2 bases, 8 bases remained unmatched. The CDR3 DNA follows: TGTGCCACCAGCACAGCAGGAGCGGGGGGACAAGAGACCCAGTACTTC. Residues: CATSTAGAGGQETQYF. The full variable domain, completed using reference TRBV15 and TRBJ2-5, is DAMVIQNPRYQVTQFGKPVTLSCSQTLNHNVMYWYQQKSSQAPKLLFHYYDKDFNNEADTPDNFQSRRPNTSFCFLDIRSPGLGDTAMYLCATSTAGAGGQETQYFGPGTRLLVL.

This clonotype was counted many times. CDR3 sequence reads: CASSPEGGRGAFF. The CDR3 bases are TGTGCCAGCAGCCCCGAGGGGGGGCGAGGAGCTTTCTTT. The V and J genes are TRBV7-2 and TRBJ1-1, with a possible D match to TRBD1 (6 bases). The CDR3 runs to 13 residues. The ends were cut back, 5 bases at V and 10 bases at J, with 17 bases in the middle. Germline loops: CDR1 SGHTA, CDR2 FQGNSA.

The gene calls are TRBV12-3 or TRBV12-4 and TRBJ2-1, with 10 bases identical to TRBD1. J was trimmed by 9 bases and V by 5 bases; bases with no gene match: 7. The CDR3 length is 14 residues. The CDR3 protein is CASSPGTGVGEQFF. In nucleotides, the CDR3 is TGTGCCAGCAGTCCCGGGACAGGGGTTGGTGAGCAGTTCTTC.

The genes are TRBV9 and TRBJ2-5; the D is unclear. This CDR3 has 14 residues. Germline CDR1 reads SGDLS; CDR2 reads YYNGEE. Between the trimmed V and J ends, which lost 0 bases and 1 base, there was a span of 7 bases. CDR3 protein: CASSVGSRQETQYF. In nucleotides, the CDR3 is TGTGCCAGCAGCGTAGGTAGCCGCCAAGAGACCCAGTACTTC.

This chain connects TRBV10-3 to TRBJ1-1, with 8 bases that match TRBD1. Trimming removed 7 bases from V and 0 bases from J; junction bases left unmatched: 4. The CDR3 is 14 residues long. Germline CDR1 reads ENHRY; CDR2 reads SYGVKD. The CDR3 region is CAITMDRVNTEAFF. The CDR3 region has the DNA TGTGCCATCACCATGGACAGGGTGAACACTGAAGCTTTCTTT.

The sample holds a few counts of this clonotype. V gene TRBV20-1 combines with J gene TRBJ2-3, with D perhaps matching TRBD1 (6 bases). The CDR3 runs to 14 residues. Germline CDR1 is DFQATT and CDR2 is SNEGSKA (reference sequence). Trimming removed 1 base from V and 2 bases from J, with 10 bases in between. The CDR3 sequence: CSARVDSYTDTQYF. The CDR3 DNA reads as TGCAGTGCTAGAGTGGACAGTTACACAGATACGCAGTATTTT.

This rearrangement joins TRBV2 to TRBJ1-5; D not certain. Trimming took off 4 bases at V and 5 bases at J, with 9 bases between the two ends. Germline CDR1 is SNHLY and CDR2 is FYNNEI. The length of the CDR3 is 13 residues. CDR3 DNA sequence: TGTGCCAGCAGTGCCGACTGGGATCAGCCCCAGCATTTT. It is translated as CASSADWDQPQHF.

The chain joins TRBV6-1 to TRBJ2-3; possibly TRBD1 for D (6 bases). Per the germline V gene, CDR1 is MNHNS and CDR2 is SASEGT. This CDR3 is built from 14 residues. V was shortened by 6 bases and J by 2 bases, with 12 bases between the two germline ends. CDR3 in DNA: TGTGCCAGCAGGCAGGGGTCCGCCACAGATACGCAGTATTTT. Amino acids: CASRQGSATDTQYF.

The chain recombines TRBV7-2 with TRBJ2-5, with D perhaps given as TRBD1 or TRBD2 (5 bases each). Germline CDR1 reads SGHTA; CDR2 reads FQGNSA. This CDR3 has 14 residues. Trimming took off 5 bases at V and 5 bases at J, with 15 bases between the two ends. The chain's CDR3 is CASSRPGPSETQYF. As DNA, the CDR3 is TGTGCCAGCAGCAGACCGGGACCAAGTGAGACCCAGTACTTC.

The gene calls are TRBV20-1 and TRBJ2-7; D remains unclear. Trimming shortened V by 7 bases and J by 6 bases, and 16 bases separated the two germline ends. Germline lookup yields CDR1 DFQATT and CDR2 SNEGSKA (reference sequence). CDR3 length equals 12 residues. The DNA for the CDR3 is TGCAGTGGGAGCCGAAGCTCTCGCGAGCAGTACTTC. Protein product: CSGSRSSREQYF.

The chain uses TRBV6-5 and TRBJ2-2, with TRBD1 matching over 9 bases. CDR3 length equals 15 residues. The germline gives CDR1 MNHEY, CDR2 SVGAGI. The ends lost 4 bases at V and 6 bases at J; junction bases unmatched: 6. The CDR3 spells CASSFRDRAAGELFF. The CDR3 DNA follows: TGTGCCAGCAGTTTTCGGGACAGGGCAGCCGGGGAGCTGTTTTTT.

The CDR3 loop is CSALRGLSTDTQYF. CDR3 coding DNA: TGCAGTGCTCTGCGGGGACTTAGCACAGATACGCAGTATTTT. The chain is built from TRBV20-1 and TRBJ2-3; the D gene is possibly TRBD2 (6 bases). Trimming removed 5 bases from V and 0 bases from J, with 12 bases in between. Looked up from germline, CDR1 is DFQATT and CDR2 is SNEGSKA (reference sequence). The CDR3 spans 14 residues.

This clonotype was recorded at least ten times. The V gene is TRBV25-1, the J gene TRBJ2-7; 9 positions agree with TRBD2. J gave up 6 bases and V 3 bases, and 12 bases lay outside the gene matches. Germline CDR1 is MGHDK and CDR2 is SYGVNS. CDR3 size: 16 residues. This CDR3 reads CASSEAGGLHPGEQYF. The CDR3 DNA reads TGTGCCAGCAGTGAGGCGGGGGGGCTCCACCCCGGCGAGCAGTACTTC.

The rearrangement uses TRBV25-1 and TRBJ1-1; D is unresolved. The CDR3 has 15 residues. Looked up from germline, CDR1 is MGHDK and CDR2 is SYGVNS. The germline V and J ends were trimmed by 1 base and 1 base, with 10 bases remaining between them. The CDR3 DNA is TGTGCCAGCAGTGAATCTGGGTCGGGGAACACTGAAGCTTTCTTT. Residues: CASSESGSGNTEAFF.

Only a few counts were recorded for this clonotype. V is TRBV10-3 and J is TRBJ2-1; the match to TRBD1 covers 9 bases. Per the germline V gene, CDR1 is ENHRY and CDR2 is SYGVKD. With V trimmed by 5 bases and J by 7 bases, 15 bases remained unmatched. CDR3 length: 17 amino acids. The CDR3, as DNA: TGTGCCATCAGTTCCACCCCGGGACAGGGATTGGGTAATGAGCAGTTCTTC. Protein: CAISSTPGQGLGNEQFF.